The clone carrying this TCR beta chain was detected ten times or more. The antigen remains undetermined. The CDR3 consists of 15 residues. V was clipped by 4 bases and J by 6 bases; unmatched bases: 10. The sample is drawn from a study of beta chain features in type 1 diabetes. Reverse transcribing all isolated RNA meant expressed TCRB transcripts were sequenced. Approximately 3.4 million reads, on average, came from each naive, central memory and regulatory T cell sample. TCRdb keeps only in-frame clones here, not all; method: immunoSEQ multiplex PCR. The table has about 190,000 clones, about 7.8% seen once. General study findings and limits: Sampled from patients, naive, central memory and Treg TCRB repertoires appeared more similar than those sampled from healthy donors. Shortening of TCRB CDR3s, moderate but significant, appeared in all four CD4+ subsets of Type 1 diabetes patients.

The sample taken for sequencing was central memory CD4+ T cells from blood. The sequence was collected from a woman between 40 and 50 years old with type 1 diabetes. The V gene is TRBV23-1, the J gene TRBJ2-7; 9 bases match TRBD1. TRBV23-1 is sorted into the ORF group, with uncertain function. The CDR3 DNA follows: TGCGCCAGCAGTCTGACTAAGGGACAGGGCGTCGAGCAGTACTTC. Its translation is CASSLTKGQGVEQYF.